This entry lists 9 T cell receptor beta chains sequenced from one sample in a study of cytomegalovirus exposure and HLA in healthy donors (dated by TCRdb to 2016 to 2017). Library preparation used the immunoSEQ multiplex PCR assay. For the multiplex PCR, a mixture combining 60 forward primers for TCR Vbeta segments and 13 reverse primers for TCR Jbeta segments was used. Not all clones reach the TCRdb copy of this immuneACCESS table, which keeps in-frame sequences only. Checked studies attribute under half of the gap to unresolved V genes and leave the rest unexplained. The sample table includes more than 70,000 clones. In total, the top ten clones hold 1.4% to 1.5% of the sample. Sequencing input: PBMCs. The receptors derive from a woman aged 55 to 70 in good health and CMV-seronegative.

This chain connects TRBV19 to TRBJ1-2, with D maybe TRBD1 (6 bases). This CDR3 spans 15 amino acids. The V end was cut by 0 bases, the J end by 5 bases, with 13 bases between. Germline CDR1 LNHDA, CDR2 SQIVND (reference sequence). The CDR3 bases are TGTGCCAGTAGTATAGATTGGCAGGGGAATTATGGCTACACCTTC. Translating gives CASSIDWQGNYGYTF.

This chain uses TRBV27 with TRBJ2-2, with a possible D match to TRBD2 (6 bases). The CDR3 runs to 16 residues. The ends were cut back, 8 bases at V and 5 bases at J, with 21 bases in the middle. Germline CDR1 and CDR2: MNHEY and SMNVEV (reference sequence). The CDR3 bases are TGTGCCAGCCGGAGTCCGACCACCCGGGGGACCGGGGAGCTGTTTTTT. As protein: CASRSPTTRGTGELFF.

The V call is TRBV2, the J call TRBJ2-6, with TRBD1 matching over 8 bases. Germline CDR1 reads SNHLY; CDR2 reads FYNNEI. Trimming cost V 0 bases and J 1 base; bases outside gene matches: 5. The CDR3 spans 18 residues. The CDR3 coding sequence is TGTGCCAGCAGTGAAGCGGGCCAGGGGGCATCTGGGGCCAACGTCCTGACTTTC. Translated: CASSEAGQGASGANVLTF.

The V call is TRBV6-5, the J call TRBJ2-7, with 7 bases that match TRBD2. The CDR3 spans 15 residues. Germline assignment: CDR1 MNHEY and CDR2 SVGAGI. Losses at the gene ends were 6 bases for V and 2 bases for J; bases not matched to a gene: 10. In nucleotides, the CDR3 is TGTGCCAGCAGCCCACGGGGGGAGTGGACCTACGAGCAGTACTTC. Encoded protein: CASSPRGEWTYEQYF.

The CDR3: CASSYNTGTNEKLFF. In DNA form, the CDR3 reads TGTGCCAGCAGCTACAATACAGGGACAAATGAAAAACTGTTTTTT. The chain couples TRBV7-2 to TRBJ1-4, with a weak D call TRBD1 (6 bases). CDR1 is SGHTA and CDR2 is FQGNSA in the germline V gene. This CDR3 has 15 residues. V lost 4 bases, J lost 5 bases, and 14 bases lay in between.

V is TRBV10-3 and J is TRBJ2-1; TRBD1 is a possible D gene (6 bases). V gave up 3 bases and J gave up 5 bases, with 8 bases separating them. Germline V gene sequence: CDR1 ENHRY, CDR2 SYGVKD. CDR3 length: 13 amino acids. The CDR3: CAISDRGDNEQFF. The CDR3 DNA sequence: TGTGCCATCAGTGACAGGGGAGACAATGAGCAGTTCTTC.

The chain is built from TRBV21-1 and TRBJ2-7; the DNA was not used to check the table's D call, TRBD2. TRBV21-1 is a pseudogene. The CDR3 has 14 residues. Written as DNA, the CDR3 is TGTGCCAGCAGCAGGGACGGGACTACCCTCGAGCAGTACTTC. Protein product: CASSRDGTTLEQYF.

J is TRBJ2-2 and V is TRBV15; 9 nucleotides line up with TRBD2. This CDR3 spans 16 amino acids. Germline CDR1 is LNHNV and CDR2 is YYDKDF (reference sequence). V gave up 1 base and J gave up 4 bases; unmatched junction bases: 4. The CDR3 nucleotides read TGTGCCACCAGCAGAGCCATAGCGGGAGTCACCGGGGAGCTGTTTTTT. It yields the protein CATSRAIAGVTGELFF.

The chain employs TRBV28 and TRBJ2-1; perhaps TRBD2 as D (6 bases). V lost 8 bases and J lost 4, with 6 bases in between. CDR3 length: 11 residues. Germline values: CDR1 MDHEN, CDR2 SYDVKM. CDR3 bases: TGTGCCAGCCGGGAGTACAATGAGCAGTTCTTC. Protein sequence: CASREYNEQFF. The complete variable domain, with remaining parts taken from reference TRBV28 and TRBJ2-1, reads DVKVTQSSRYLVKRTGEKVFLECVQDMDHENMFWYRQDPGLGLRLIYFSYDVKMKEKGDIPEGYSVSREKKERFSLILESASTNQTSMYLCASREYNEQFFGPGTRLTVL.